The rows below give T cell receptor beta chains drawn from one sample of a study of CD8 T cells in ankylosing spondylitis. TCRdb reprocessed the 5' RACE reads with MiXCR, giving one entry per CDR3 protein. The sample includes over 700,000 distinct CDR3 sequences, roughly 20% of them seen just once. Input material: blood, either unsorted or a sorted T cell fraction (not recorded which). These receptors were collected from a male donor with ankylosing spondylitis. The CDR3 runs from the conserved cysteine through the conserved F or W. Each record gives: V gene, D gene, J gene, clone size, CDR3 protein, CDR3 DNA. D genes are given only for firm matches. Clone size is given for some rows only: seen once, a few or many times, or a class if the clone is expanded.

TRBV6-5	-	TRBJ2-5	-	CASSSTGTRGETQYF	TGTGCCAGCAGTTCCACCGGGACCCGGGGGGAGACCCAGTACTTC
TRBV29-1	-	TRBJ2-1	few	CSVVELFDEQFF	TGCAGCGTTGTGGAACTATTTGATGAGCAGTTCTTC
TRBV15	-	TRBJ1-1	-	CATSRDFYTEAFF	TGTGCCACCAGCAGAGATTTCTACACTGAAGCTTTCTTT
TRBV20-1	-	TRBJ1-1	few	CSARDRLMNTEAFF	TGCAGTGCGAGAGACAGGCTCATGAACACTGAAGCTTTCTTT
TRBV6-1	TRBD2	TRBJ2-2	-	CASRGLAGGSGTGELFF	TGTGCCAGCAGGGGACTAGCGGGAGGGTCGGGCACCGGGGAGCTGTTTTTT
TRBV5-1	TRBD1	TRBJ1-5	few	CASSQGDSPNQPQHF	TGCGCCAGCAGCCAGGGGGACAGCCCCAATCAGCCCCAGCATTTT
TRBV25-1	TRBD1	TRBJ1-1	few	CASRQGARTEAFF	TGTGCCAGCAGACAGGGGGCGCGTACTGAAGCTTTCTTT
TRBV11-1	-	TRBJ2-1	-	CASRFGSWVNSSYNEQFF	TGTGCCAGCAGATTTGGCTCTTGGGTTAATAGCTCCTACAATGAGCAGTTCTTC
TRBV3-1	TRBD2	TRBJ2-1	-	CASSQDVGLAAYNEQFF	TGTGCCAGCAGCCAAGACGTTGGGCTAGCGGCCTACAATGAGCAGTTCTTC
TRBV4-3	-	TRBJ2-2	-	CASSQVVEAEGDTGELFF	TGCGCCAGCAGCCAAGTAGTAGAAGCGGAGGGGGACACCGGGGAGCTGTTTTTT
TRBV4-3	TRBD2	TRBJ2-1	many	CASSQDLTSGVNEQFF	TGCGCCAGCAGCCAAGACCTGACTAGCGGAGTTAATGAGCAGTTCTTC
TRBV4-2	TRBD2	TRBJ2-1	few	CASSQVPGLAGLANYNEQFF	TGTGCCAGCAGCCAAGTACCGGGACTAGCGGGACTCGCAAATTACAATGAGCAGTTCTTC
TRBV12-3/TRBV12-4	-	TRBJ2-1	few	CASSLEYGAYNEQFF	TGTGCCAGCAGTTTAGAATACGGGGCCTACAATGAGCAGTTCTTC
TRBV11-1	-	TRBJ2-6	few	CASSWDISGANVLTF	TGTGCCAGCAGCTGGGACATATCTGGGGCCAACGTCCTGACTTTC
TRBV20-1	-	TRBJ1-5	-	CSARAGGGQPQHF	TGCAGTGCTAGAGCAGGAGGGGGGCAGCCCCAGCATTTT
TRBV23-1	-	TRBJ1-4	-	CASAKRLKLFF	TGCGCCAGCGCAAAAAGACTAAAACTGTTTTTT
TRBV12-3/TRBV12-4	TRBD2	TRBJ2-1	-	CASSLARRGWNEQFF	TGTGCCAGCAGTTTAGCGAGGCGGGGGTGGAATGAGCAGTTCTTC
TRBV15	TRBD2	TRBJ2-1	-	CATSRVEGGLYEQFF	TGTGCCACCAGCAGAGTAGAGGGAGGGCTCTATGAGCAGTTCTTC
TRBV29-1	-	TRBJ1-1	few	CSAEEGLGTEAFF	TGCAGCGCCGAGGAGGGCCTGGGCACTGAAGCTTTCTTT
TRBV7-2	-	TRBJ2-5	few	CASSLVRGQETQYF	TGTGCCAGCAGCTTAGTCAGGGGCCAAGAGACCCAGTACTTC
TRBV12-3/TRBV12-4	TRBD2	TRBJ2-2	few	CASTRSGRAPGELFF	TGTGCCAGCACCCGTAGCGGGAGGGCCCCCGGGGAGCTGTTTTTT
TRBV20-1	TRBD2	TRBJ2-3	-	CSALTSGPSTDTQYF	TGCAGTGCTCTGACTAGCGGACCTAGCACAGATACGCAGTATTTT
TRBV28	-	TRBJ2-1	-	CASTWAGSSYNEQFF	TGTGCCAGCACCTGGGCGGGGAGCTCCTACAATGAGCAGTTCTTC
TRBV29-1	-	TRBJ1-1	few	CSAGVGEAFF	TGCAGCGCAGGAGTCGGTGAAGCTTTCTTT
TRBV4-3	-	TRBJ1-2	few	CASSQARGGKQGAYGYTF	TGCGCCAGCAGCCAAGCCCGAGGTGGGAAACAGGGTGCCTATGGCTACACCTTC
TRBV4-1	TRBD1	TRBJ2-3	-	CASSQKGQGNTDTQYF	TGCGCCAGCAGCCAAAAGGGACAGGGAAACACAGATACGCAGTATTTT
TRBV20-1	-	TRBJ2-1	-	CSASTPREGTYNEQFF	TGCAGTGCCAGCACCCCGAGAGAGGGGACCTACAATGAGCAGTTCTTC
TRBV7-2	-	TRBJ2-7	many	CASSLAASSHEQYF	TGTGCCAGCAGCTTAGCGGCTAGTAGCCACGAGCAGTACTTC
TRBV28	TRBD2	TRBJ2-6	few	CASSLGGDGANVLTF	TGTGCCAGCAGCCTTGGGGGGGATGGGGCCAACGTCCTGACTTTC
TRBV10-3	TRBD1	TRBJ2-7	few	CAISGTESYEQYF	TGTGCCATCAGCGGGACAGAGTCCTACGAGCAGTACTTC
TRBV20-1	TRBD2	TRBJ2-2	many	CSLSTSANTGELFF	TGCAGTCTCTCCACTAGCGCGAACACCGGGGAGCTGTTTTTT